The entry below describes one T cell receptor (beta chain). Its cognate antigen is unknown. This record belongs to a study of cytomegalovirus exposure and HLA in healthy donors. The germline V gene encodes CDR1 MNHNS and CDR2 SASEGT. V lost 0 bases, J lost 5 bases, and 11 bases lay in between. The CDR3 spans 16 residues. 60 Vbeta and 13 Jbeta primers were used in PCR. The assay was immunoSEQ multiplex PCR, and TCRdb's table has in-frame clones only and misses some. The sample table sets out some 110,000 clones. Study-wide results and limits: In an earlier analysis, about 87% or about 30%: the productive usage of most TCR beta V segments.

The sample comprised PBMCs. The TCR sequence derives from a man aged 30 to 45 in good health and CMV-seronegative. The chain is built from TRBV6-1 and TRBJ1-6, with D tentatively TRBD1 (6 bases). The DNA of the CDR3 is TGTGCCAGCAGTGAAGCGCCAGGGGCCCATAATTCACCCCTCCACTTT. Translation gives CASSEAPGAHNSPLHF.